A selection of T cell receptor beta chains follows, all from one sample in a study of CD8 T cells in ankylosing spondylitis. TCRdb itself ran the 5' RACE reads through MiXCR, one entry per CDR3 protein. The sample has around 770,000 distinct CDR3 sequences; 19% are singletons. The sequenced sample consisted of blood, either unsorted or a sorted T cell fraction (not recorded which). The receptor source for this set is a male donor with ankylosing spondylitis. The CDR3 runs from the conserved cysteine through the conserved F or W. Each record gives: J gene, clone size, D gene, V gene, CDR3 DNA, CDR3 protein. D genes are given only for firm matches. Rows may omit the clone size; those that give it use once, few, many or a size class.

TRBJ2-4,-,-,TRBV12-3/TRBV12-4,TGTGCCAGCAGCCGAGGGCGGGACACACTAAACATTCAGTACTTC,CASSRGRDTLNIQYF
TRBJ2-4,-,-,TRBV6-5,TGTGCCAGCAGTTACTCTCAGGGATCCAAAAACATTCAGTACTTC,CASSYSQGSKNIQYF
TRBJ1-3,-,-,TRBV27,TGTGCCAGCAGTGTCTCAGGGGGAAACACCATATATTTT,CASSVSGGNTIYF
TRBJ2-5,many,TRBD1,TRBV11-2,TGTGCCAGCAGCCTGAGGGGGCCCCAAGAGACCCAGTACTTC,CASSLRGPQETQYF
TRBJ2-2,-,TRBD1,TRBV5-1,TGCGCCAGCAGCCCCGAAGGGACAGGGGGAAACACCGGGGAGCTGTTTTTT,CASSPEGTGGNTGELFF
TRBJ1-2,few,TRBD1,TRBV7-3,TGTGCCAGCAGCTCGGGACAGGGGATCGATGGCTACACCTTC,CASSSGQGIDGYTF
TRBJ2-3,-,TRBD1,TRBV29-1,TGCAGCGTTGCCCGGGACAGGGGTGCAGATACGCAGTATTTT,CSVARDRGADTQYF
TRBJ2-1,-,-,TRBV18,TGTGCCAGCTCACCACCGGGGTCCGACAATGAGCAGTTCTTC,CASSPPGSDNEQFF
TRBJ1-2,few,-,TRBV11-2,TGTGCCAGCAGCTTAGCCAGGGGCGGTGGCTACACCTTC,CASSLARGGGYTF
TRBJ1-2,few,-,TRBV7-9,TGTGCCAGCAGAGGGGGGAGTTATGGCTACACCTTC,CASRGGSYGYTF
TRBJ2-5,-,TRBD2,TRBV12-3/TRBV12-4,TGTGCCAGCAGTTTAGGTGGCTCGGGGGGGCAAGAGACCCAGTACTTC,CASSLGGSGGQETQYF
TRBJ1-1,-,TRBD1,TRBV20-1,TGCAGTGCTAGAGACCGGACAGGCCCGAACACTGAAGCTTTCTTT,CSARDRTGPNTEAFF
TRBJ2-7,-,TRBD1,TRBV6-1,TGTGCCAGCAGCTTCGGGACAGGGAGCGGCGAGCAGTACTTC,CASSFGTGSGEQYF
TRBJ2-1,-,TRBD2,TRBV7-2,TGTGCCAGCAGCAATCCGAGCGGGGGGACCTACAATGAGCAGTTCTTC,CASSNPSGGTYNEQFF
TRBJ1-2,-,-,TRBV30,TGTGCCTGGAGGAAAGGAGGGGCATCCGGCTATGGCTACACCTTC,CAWRKGGASGYGYTF
TRBJ2-1,-,TRBD2,TRBV2,TGTGCCAGCAGTGTATTGGGGGAGGGCCTGTGGAATGAGCAGTTCTTC,CASSVLGEGLWNEQFF
TRBJ2-2,few,TRBD2,TRBV2,TGTGCCAGCAGACCGGGACTAGCGGGAAGCGGGGAGCTGTTTTTT,CASRPGLAGSGELFF
TRBJ1-1,-,-,TRBV5-1,TGCGCCAGCAGCATCGGACAGATCACTGAAGCTTTCTTT,CASSIGQITEAFF
TRBJ1-5,-,-,TRBV6-2/TRBV6-3,TGTGCCAGCAGATCCTCATGGGGGGGCAATCAGCCCCAGCATTTT,CASRSSWGGNQPQHF
TRBJ1-1,many,-,TRBV12-3/TRBV12-4,TGTGCCAGCAGTTTAATTGGGAACACTGAAGCTTTCTTT,CASSLIGNTEAFF
TRBJ1-1,few,TRBD1,TRBV19,TGTGCCAGTAGTCCGGGACAGGGGAGGTCCGCTGAAGCTTTCTTT,CASSPGQGRSAEAFF
TRBJ2-7,-,-,TRBV28,TGTGCCACTTATCGCCGGGGGTTTCCCTACGAGCAGTACTTC,CATYRRGFPYEQYF
TRBJ2-1,-,TRBD2,TRBV27,TGTGCCAGCATCAGTGGGGCCAGCGGGAACAATGAGCAGTTCTTC,CASISGASGNNEQFF
TRBJ2-7,few,-,TRBV11-2,TGTGCCAGCAGCTTAGGAACTAGCGAGCAGTACTTC,CASSLGTSEQYF
TRBJ2-3,few,TRBD2,TRBV20-1,TGCAGTGCTGCCGGGGTGAAGACTAGCGGGGCGGATGTTGGTCAAGATACGCAGTATTTT,CSAAGVKTSGADVGQDTQYF
TRBJ2-7,few,TRBD2,TRBV20-1,TGCAGTGCCTCGGATAGCGGGAGATCCGAGCAGTACTTC,CSASDSGRSEQYF
TRBJ2-5,few,-,TRBV5-1,TGCGCCAGCAGCGGTACCGGGACCCAGCCCCCAGAGACCCAGTACTTC,CASSGTGTQPPETQYF
TRBJ2-1,few,-,TRBV4-1,TGCGCCAGCAGCCAGGAGAGGTTCAGTGAGCAGTTCTTC,CASSQERFSEQFF
TRBJ2-3,many,-,TRBV3-1,TGTGCCAGCAGCCAAGGTAGTGCAGGGATGATAACAGATACGCAGTATTTT,CASSQGSAGMITDTQYF